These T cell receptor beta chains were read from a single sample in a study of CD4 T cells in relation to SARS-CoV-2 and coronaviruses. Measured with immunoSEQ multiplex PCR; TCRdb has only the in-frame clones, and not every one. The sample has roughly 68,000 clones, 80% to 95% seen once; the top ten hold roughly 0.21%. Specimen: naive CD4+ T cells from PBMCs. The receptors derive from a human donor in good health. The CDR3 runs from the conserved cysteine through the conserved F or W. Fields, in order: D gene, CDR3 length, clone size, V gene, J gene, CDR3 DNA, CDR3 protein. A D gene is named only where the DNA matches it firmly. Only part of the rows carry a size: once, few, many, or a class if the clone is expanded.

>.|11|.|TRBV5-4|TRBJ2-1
TGTGCCAGCAGCTTGGCAGTTGAGCAGTTCTTC
CASSLAVEQFF
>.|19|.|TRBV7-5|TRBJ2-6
TGTGCCAGAAGTGAAGAGCCGGGGACAGGGTGCCGAGGGGCCAACGTCCTGACTTTC
CARSEEPGTGCRGANVLTF
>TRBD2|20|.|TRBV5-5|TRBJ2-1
TGTGCCAGCAGCTTAAGGACTAGCGGGGGGCTCTCAGCCTGGGACAATGAGCAGTTCTTC
CASSLRTSGGLSAWDNEQFF
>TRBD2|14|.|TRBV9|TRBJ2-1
TGTGCCAGCAGCGTTAAAGGGGCCGGGACTAGCCGTTTCTTC
CASSVKGAGTSRFF
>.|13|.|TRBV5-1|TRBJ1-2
TGCGCCAGCAGCCCCCGCGGGGGCCATGGCTACACCTTC
CASSPRGGHGYTF
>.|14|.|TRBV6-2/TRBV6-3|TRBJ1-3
TGTGCCAGCAGCGGCAGGGCGGGTGGAAACACCATATATTTT
CASSGRAGGNTIYF
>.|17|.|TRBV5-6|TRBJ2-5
TGTGCCAGCAGCCTCCTCGGACAGGGAGGGCTGGGGGAGACCCAGTACTTC
CASSLLGQGGLGETQYF
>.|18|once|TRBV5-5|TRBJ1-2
TGTGCCAGCAGCTTGATTCCGGCGAGGGGGGGGGCGGCCTATGGCTACACCTTC
CASSLIPARGGAAYGYTF
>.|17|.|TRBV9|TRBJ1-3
TGTGCCAGCAGCGTAATGTTCGGGGGGCGATCTGGAAACACCATATATTTT
CASSVMFGGRSGNTIYF
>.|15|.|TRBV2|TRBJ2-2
TGTGCCAGCAGTGAACCGAGACAGTCCACCGGGGAGCTGTTTTTT
CASSEPRQSTGELFF
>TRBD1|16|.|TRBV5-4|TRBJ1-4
TGTGCCAGCAGCTTATACGCCGGGACAGGGGCCGAAAAACTGTTTTTT
CASSLYAGTGAEKLFF
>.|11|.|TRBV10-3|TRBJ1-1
TGTGCCATTAAGGCGGATACTGAAGCTTTCTTT
CAIKADTEAFF
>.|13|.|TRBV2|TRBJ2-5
TGTGCCAGCAGCCAGGGATTTAGGGAGACCCAGTACTTC
CASSQGFRETQYF
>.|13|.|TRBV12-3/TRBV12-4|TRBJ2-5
TGTGCCAGCAGTTTTAAGGGGGTAGAGACCCAGTACTTC
CASSFKGVETQYF
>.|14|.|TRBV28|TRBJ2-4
TGTGCCACCGGTGGGAGCGGAGCCAAAAACATTCAGTACTTC
CATGGSGAKNIQYF
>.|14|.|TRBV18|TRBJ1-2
TGTGCCAGCTCACCGGGCAAGGCCCAAATCGGCTACACCTTC
CASSPGKAQIGYTF
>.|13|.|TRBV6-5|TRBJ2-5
TGTGCCAGCAGGGGGCACCAACAAGAGACCCAGTACTTC
CASRGHQQETQYF
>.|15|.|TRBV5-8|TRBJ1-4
TGTGCCAGCAGCAAGGGCCAGGGGTTAAATGAAAAACTGTTTTTT
CASSKGQGLNEKLFF
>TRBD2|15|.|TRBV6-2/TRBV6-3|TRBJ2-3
TGTGCCAGCAGCCGACTCGCGGGGAGGGCAGATACGCAGTATTTT
CASSRLAGRADTQYF
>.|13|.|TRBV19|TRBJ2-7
TGTGCCACTCTACCGCCCAGGGGCTACGAGCAGTACTTC
CATLPPRGYEQYF
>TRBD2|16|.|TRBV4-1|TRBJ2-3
TGCGCCAGCAGCCAAGCAGCGGGAGTACGGACAGATACGCAGTATTTT
CASSQAAGVRTDTQYF
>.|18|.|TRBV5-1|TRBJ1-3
TGCGCCAGCAGCTTGGGAACCCCTCGCAGGCTCATGGTGGACACCATATATTTT
CASSLGTPRRLMVDTIYF